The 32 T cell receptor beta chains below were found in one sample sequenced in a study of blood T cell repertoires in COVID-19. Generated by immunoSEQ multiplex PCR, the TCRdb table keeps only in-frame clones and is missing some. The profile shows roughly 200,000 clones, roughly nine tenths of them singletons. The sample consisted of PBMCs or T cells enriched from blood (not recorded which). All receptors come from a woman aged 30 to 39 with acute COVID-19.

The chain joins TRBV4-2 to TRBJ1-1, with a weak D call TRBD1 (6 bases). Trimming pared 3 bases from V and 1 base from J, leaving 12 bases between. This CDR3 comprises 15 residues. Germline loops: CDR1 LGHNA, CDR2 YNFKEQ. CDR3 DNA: TGTGCCAGCAGCCATAACGTACAGGGGAACACTGAAGCTTTCTTT. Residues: CASSHNVQGNTEAFF.

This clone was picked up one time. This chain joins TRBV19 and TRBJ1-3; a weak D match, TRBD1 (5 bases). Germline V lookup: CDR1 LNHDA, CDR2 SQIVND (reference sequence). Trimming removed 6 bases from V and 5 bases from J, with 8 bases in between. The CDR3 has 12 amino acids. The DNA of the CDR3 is TGTGCCAGTAGATTGGACAGAAACACCATATATTTT. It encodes CASRLDRNTIYF.

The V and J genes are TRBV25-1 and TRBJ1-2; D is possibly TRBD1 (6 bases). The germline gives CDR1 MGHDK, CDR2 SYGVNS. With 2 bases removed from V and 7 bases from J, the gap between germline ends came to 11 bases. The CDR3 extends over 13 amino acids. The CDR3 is CASSEPGVFGYTF. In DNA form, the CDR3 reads TGTGCCAGCAGTGAACCAGGGGTCTTTGGCTACACCTTC.

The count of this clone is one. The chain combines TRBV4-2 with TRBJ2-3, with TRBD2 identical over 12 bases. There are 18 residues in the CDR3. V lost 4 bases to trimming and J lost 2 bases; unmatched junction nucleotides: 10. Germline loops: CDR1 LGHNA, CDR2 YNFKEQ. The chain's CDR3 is CASSPPAGLAGPTDTQYF. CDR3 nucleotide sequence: TGTGCCAGCAGCCCCCCCGCAGGACTAGCGGGGCCCACAGATACGCAGTATTTT.

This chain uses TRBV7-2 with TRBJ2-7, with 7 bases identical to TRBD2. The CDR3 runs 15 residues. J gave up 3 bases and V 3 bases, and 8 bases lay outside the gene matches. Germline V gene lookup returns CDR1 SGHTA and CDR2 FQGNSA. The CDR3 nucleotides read TGTGCCAGCAGCTTCCAAGGGCGGGGGATCTACGAGCAGTACTTC. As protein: CASSFQGRGIYEQYF.

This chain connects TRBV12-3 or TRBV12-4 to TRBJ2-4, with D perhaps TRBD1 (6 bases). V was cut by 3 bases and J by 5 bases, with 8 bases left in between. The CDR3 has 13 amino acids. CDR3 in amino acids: CASSLGAQNIQYF. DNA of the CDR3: TGTGCCAGCAGTTTGGGGGCCCAAAACATTCAGTACTTC.

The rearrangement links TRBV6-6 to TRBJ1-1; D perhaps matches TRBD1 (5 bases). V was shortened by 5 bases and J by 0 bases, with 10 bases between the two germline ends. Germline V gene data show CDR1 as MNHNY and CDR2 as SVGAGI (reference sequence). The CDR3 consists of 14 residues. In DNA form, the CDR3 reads TGTGCCAGCAGTCTCCAACAGGTGAACACTGAAGCTTTCTTT. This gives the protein CASSLQQVNTEAFF.

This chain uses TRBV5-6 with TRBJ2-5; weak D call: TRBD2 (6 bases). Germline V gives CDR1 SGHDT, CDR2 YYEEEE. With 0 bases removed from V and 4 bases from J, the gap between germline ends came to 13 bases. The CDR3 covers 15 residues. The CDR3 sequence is CASSLEEGLGETQYF. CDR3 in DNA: TGTGCCAGCAGCTTGGAGGAGGGATTGGGAGAGACCCAGTACTTC.

This CDR3 reads CASSQSAQRTAEQFF. CDR3 bases: TGCGCCAGCAGCCAGTCCGCCCAGAGGACAGCCGAGCAGTTCTTC. The chain is built from TRBV4-3 and TRBJ2-1; possibly TRBD1 for D (6 bases). This CDR3 region has 15 residues. Germline CDR1 and CDR2: LGHNA and YSLEER. V was shortened by 3 bases and J by 10 bases, with 19 bases between the two germline ends.

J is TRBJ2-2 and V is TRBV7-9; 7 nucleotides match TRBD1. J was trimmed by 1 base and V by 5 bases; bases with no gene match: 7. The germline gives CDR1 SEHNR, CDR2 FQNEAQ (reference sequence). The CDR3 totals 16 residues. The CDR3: CASSNRQGLNTGELFF. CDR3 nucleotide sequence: TGTGCCAGCAGCAATAGACAGGGCCTGAACACCGGGGAGCTGTTTTTT.

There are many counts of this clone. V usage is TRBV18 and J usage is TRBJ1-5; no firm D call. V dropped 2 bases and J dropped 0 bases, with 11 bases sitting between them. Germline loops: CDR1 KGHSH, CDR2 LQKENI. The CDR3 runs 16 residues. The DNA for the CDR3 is TGTGCCAGCTCACCATCCGCAGGAATTAGCAATCAGCCCCAGCATTTT. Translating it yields CASSPSAGISNQPQHF.

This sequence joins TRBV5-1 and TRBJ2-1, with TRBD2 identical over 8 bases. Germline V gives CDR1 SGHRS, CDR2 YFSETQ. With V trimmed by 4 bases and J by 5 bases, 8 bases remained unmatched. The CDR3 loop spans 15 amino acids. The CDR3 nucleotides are TGCGCCAGCAGCCACCGACTAGCGCACAACAATGAGCAGTTCTTC. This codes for CASSHRLAHNNEQFF.

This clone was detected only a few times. This CDR3 is CASARNGVSNQPQHF. In DNA, the CDR3 is TGTGCCAGCGCCCGCAACGGGGTTAGCAATCAGCCCCAGCATTTT. The rearrangement links TRBV7-2 to TRBJ1-5; D unclear. Per germline, CDR1 SGHTA and CDR2 FQGNSA. V was clipped by 8 bases and J by 0 bases, with 14 bases between them. The CDR3 spans 15 residues. Together with reference TRBV7-2 and TRBJ1-5, the CDR3 gives the full variable domain: GAGVSQSPSNKVTEKGKDVELRCDPISGHTALYWYRQSLGQGLEFLIYFQGNSAPDKSGLPSDRFSAERTGGSVSTLTIQRTQQEDSAVYLCASARNGVSNQPQHFGDGTRLSIL.

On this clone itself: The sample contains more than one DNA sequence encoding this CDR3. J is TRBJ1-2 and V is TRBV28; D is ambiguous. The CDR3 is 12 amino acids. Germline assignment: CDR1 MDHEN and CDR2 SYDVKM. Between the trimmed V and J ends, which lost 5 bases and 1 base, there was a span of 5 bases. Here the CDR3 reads CASSRGNYGYTF. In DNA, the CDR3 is TGTGCCAGCAGTCGCGGTAACTATGGCTACACCTTC.

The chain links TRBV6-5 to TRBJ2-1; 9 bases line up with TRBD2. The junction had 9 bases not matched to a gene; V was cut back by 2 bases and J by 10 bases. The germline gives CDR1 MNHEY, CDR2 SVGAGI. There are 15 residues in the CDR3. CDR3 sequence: CASSYVSVSGGEQFF. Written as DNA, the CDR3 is TGTGCCAGCAGTTACGTTTCGGTTAGCGGGGGAGAGCAGTTCTTC.

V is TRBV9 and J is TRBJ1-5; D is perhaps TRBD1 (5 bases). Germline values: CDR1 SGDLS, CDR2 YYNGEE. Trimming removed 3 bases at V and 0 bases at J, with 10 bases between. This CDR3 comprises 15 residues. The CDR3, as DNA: TGTGCCAGCAGCGCTGGGGGGGGTAGCAATCAGCCCCAGCATTTT. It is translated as CASSAGGGSNQPQHF.

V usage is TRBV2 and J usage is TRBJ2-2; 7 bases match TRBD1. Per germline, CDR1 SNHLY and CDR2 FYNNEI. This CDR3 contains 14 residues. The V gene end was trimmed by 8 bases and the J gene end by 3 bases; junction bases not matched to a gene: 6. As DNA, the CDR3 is TGTGCCAGCCGAGGACAGGAGGACACCGGGGAGCTGTTTTTT. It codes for CASRGQEDTGELFF.

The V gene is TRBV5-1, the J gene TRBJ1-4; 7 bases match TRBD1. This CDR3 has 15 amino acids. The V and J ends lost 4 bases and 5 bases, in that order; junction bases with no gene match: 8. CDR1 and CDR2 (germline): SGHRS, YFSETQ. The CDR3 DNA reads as TGCGCCAGCAGCCGAGGACAGGTAGAGAATGAAAAACTGTTTTTT. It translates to CASSRGQVENEKLFF.

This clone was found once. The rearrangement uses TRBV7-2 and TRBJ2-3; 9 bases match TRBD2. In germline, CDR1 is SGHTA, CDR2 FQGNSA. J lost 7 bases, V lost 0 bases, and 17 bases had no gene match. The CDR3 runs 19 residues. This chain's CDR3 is CASSLAPIRSGGSGHTQYF. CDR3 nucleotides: TGTGCCAGCAGCTTAGCGCCAATCCGTAGCGGGGGATCCGGCCATACGCAGTATTTT.

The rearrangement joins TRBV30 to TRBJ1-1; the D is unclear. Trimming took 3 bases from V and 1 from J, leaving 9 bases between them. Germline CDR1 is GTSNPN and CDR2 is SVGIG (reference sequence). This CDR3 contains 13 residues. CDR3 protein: CAWRRTANTEAFF. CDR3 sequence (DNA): TGTGCCTGGAGACGAACAGCGAACACTGAAGCTTTCTTT.

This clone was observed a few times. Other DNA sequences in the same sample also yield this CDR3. The CDR3 DNA reads as TGCGCCAGCAGCCAGGTCAGGGGCACCTATGGCTACACCTTC. Its translation: CASSQVRGTYGYTF. The V and J genes are TRBV4-3 and TRBJ1-2; D possibly corresponds to TRBD1 (6 bases). Germline CDR1 is LGHNA and CDR2 is YSLEER. This CDR3 is built from 14 residues. Trimming took 3 bases from V and 4 from J, leaving 12 bases between them.

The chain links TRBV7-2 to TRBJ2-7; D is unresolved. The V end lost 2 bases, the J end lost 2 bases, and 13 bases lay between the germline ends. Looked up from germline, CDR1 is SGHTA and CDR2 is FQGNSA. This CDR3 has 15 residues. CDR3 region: CASSLTPGATYEQYF. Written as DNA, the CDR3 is TGTGCCAGCAGCTTAACTCCCGGAGCAACCTACGAGCAGTACTTC.

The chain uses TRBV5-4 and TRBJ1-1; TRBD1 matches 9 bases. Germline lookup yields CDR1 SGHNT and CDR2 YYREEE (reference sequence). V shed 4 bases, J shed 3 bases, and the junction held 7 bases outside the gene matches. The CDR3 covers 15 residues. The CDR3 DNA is TGTGCCAGCAGCCGGACAGGGGATAGGGACACTGAAGCTTTCTTT. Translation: CASSRTGDRDTEAFF.

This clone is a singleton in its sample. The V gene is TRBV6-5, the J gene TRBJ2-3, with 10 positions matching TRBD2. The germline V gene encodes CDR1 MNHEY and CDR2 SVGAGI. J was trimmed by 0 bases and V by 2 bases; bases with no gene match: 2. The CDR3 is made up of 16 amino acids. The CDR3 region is CASSYETSGSTDTQYF. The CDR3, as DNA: TGTGCCAGCAGTTACGAGACTAGCGGGAGCACAGATACGCAGTATTTT.

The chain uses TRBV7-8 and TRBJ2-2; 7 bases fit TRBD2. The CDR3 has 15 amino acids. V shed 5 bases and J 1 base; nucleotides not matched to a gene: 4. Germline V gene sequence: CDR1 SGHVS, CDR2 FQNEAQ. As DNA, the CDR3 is TGTGCCAGCAGCCTGAGCGGGGTGAACACCGGGGAGCTGTTTTTT. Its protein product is CASSLSGVNTGELFF.

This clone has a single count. CDR3 in amino acids: CASSEGQLTGPPLHF. The CDR3 nucleotides are TGTGCCAGCTCAGAAGGACAGCTTACGGGTCCACCCCTCCACTTT. This chain links TRBV18 with TRBJ1-6, with D perhaps TRBD1 (6 bases). The germline V and J ends were trimmed by 5 bases and 11 bases, with 19 bases remaining between them. From germline, CDR1 is KGHSH and CDR2 LQKENI. The CDR3 has 15 residues.

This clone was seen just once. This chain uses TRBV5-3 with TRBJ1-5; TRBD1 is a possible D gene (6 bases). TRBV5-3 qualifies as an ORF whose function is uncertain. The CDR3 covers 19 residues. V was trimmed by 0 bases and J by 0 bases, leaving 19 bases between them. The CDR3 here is CARSLAGTLCRDSNQPQHF. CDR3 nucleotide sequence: TGTGCCAGAAGCTTGGCCGGGACACTCTGCCGGGATAGCAATCAGCCCCAGCATTTT.

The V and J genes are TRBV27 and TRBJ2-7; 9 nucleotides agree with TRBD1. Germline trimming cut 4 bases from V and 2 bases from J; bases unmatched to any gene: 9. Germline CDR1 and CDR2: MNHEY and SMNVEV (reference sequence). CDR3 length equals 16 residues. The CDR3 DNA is TGTGCCAGCAGTTCCACCCCGACAGGGGGGCCCTACGAGCAGTACTTC. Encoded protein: CASSSTPTGGPYEQYF.

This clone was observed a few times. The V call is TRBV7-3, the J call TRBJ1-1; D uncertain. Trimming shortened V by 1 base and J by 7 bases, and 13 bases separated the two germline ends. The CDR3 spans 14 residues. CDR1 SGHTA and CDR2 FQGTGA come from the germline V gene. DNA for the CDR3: TGTGCCAGCAGCTTAAATGCAGGTCTTGATGAAGCTTTCTTT. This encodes CASSLNAGLDEAFF.

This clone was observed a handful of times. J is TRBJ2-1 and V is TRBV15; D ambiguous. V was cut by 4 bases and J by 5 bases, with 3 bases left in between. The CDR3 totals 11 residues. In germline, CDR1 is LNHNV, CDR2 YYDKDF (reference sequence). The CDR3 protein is CATSTNNEQFF. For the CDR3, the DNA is TGTGCCACCAGCACCAACAATGAGCAGTTCTTC.

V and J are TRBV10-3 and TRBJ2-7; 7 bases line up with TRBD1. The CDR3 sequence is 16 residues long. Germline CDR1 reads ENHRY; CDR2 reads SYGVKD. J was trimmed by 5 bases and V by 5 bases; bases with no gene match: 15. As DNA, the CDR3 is TGTGCCATCAGTCTCCGGACAGGCCAGAGAAGCGACGAGCAGTACTTC. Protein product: CAISLRTGQRSDEQYF.

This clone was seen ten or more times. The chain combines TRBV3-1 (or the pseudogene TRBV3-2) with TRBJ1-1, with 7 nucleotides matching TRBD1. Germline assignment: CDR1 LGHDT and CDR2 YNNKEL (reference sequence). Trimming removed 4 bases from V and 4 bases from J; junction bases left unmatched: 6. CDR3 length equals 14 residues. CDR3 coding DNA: TGTGCCAGCAGCCGGGGGAACAGGGGCACTGAAGCTTTCTTT. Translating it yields CASSRGNRGTEAFF.